This TCR beta chain appears in the sequencing data of a study of cytomegalovirus exposure and HLA in healthy donors. Study-wide results and caveats: Rare TCR sequences dominated, though some public TCRs recurred in many donors. A subsequent analysis found that TCR clusters from the first cohort also tended to co-occur in the 120 validation repertoires, with about 94% of cluster scores above 0. TCR beta chains numbering some 160 were designated cytomegalovirus-associated.

Separate from the roughly 610-subject first cohort, the approximately 120-subject validation cohort was the one that the donors belonged to. On this clone itself: Its antigen is still unknown.

The repertoire was sequenced with immunoSEQ multiplex PCR; TCRdb's copy has only in-frame clones and lacks some. The sample carries about 82,000 clones, 85% to 95% recorded once. Looked up from germline, CDR1 is MNHNS and CDR2 is SASEGT. The CDR3 is 15 residues long. V trimming: 0 bases; J trimming: 4 bases; junction bases outside the gene matches: 5. Sequenced sample: PBMCs. The clonotype comes from a woman under 30 in good health and CMV-seronegative. The chain uses TRBV6-1 and TRBJ2-7, with 8 bases aligning to TRBD2. The CDR3 region is CASSEARGGRYEQYF. CDR3 nucleotide sequence: TGTGCCAGCAGTGAAGCACGGGGGGGCCGGTACGAGCAGTACTTC.